The present TCR beta chain was sequenced within a study of OX40 agonist ivuxolimab in advanced cancers. With 0 bases clipped from V and 7 bases from J, the junction kept 6 bases outside the gene matches. This CDR3 has 16 residues. The germline V gene encodes CDR1 MGHDK and CDR2 SYGVNS. The data were produced by immunoSEQ multiplex PCR, yet TCRdb's version contains in-frame clones alone and is incomplete. This sample has about 46,000 clones; 82% occur once, and the top ten carry 1.5% to 2%. The receptor was derived from an adult with an advanced solid tumor such as melanoma, head and neck, liver or kidney cancer. The source was CD4+ or CD8+ T cells sorted from blood, collected in a trial of the OX40 agonist ivuxolimab. The chain joins TRBV25-1 to TRBJ1-6; 7 nucleotides line up with TRBD1. CDR3 nucleotide sequence: TGTGCCAGCAGTGAATATAAGGGCAGGGGGAATTCACCCCTCCACTTT. Its translation is CASSEYKGRGNSPLHF.